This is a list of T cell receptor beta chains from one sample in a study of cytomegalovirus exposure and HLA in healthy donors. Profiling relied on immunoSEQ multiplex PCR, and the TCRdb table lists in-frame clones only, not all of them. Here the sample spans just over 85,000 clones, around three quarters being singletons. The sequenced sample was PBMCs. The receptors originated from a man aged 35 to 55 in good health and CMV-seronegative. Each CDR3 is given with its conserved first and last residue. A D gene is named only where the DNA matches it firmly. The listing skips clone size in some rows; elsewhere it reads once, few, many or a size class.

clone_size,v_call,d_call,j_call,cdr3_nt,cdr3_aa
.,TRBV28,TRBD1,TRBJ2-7,TGTGCCAGCAGTCCCTGGGACAGGACCTACGAGCAGTACTTC,CASSPWDRTYEQYF
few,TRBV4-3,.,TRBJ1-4,TGCGCCAGCAGCCGACAGTCAACTAATGAAAAACTGTTTTTT,CASSRQSTNEKLFF
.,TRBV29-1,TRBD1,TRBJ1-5,TGCAGCGTTGGGGACAGCAACCAGCCCCAGCATTTT,CSVGDSNQPQHF
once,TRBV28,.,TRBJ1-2,TGTGCCAGCAGTCCCCAAGGGGGGGCGTTAGGCTACACCTTC,CASSPQGGALGYTF
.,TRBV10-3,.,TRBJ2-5,TGTGCCATCAGTGCTACGGAAGAGACCCAGTACTTC,CAISATEETQYF
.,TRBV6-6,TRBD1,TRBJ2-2,TGTGCCAGCAGTTACGGGACAGGGAGGGCCGGGGAGCTGTTTTTT,CASSYGTGRAGELFF
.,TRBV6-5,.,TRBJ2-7,TGTGCCAGCAGTTACGGGTCAGGGGATCCCTACGAGCAGTACTTC,CASSYGSGDPYEQYF
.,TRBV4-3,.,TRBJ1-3,TGCGCCAGCAGCCAACAGTCCGGGGTGCGGGAGGGCACCATATATTTT,CASSQQSGVREGTIYF
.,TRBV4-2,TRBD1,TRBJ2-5,TGTGCCAGCAGCCAAAAACCGACAGGGACAGGAGAGACCCAGTACTTC,CASSQKPTGTGETQYF
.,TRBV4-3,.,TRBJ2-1,TGCGCCAGCAGCCAGGAGTGGAGGGGCTGGATGTATGAGCAGTTCTTC,CASSQEWRGWMYEQFF
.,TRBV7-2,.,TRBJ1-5,TGTGCCAGCAACAGGGCTAGCAATCAGCCCCAGCATTTT,CASNRASNQPQHF
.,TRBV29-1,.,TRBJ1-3,TGCAGCGTTGTTTATGGAGGGACTGGAAACACCATATATTTT,CSVVYGGTGNTIYF
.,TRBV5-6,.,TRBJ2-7,TGTGCCAGCAGCTTGGCCTCCGAGCAGTACTTC,CASSLASEQYF
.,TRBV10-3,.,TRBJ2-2,TGTGCCATCAGTGAGTCCCGCTTAAAAGGGGTCACCGGGGAGCTGTTTTTT,CAISESRLKGVTGELFF
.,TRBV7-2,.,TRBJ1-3,TGTGCCAGCAGCTTAGACCCTTTCGAGGGAAACACCATATATTTT,CASSLDPFEGNTIYF
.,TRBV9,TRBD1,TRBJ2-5,TGTGCCAGCAGCGCACGAGGACAGGGGGCAGAGACCCAGTACTTC,CASSARGQGAETQYF
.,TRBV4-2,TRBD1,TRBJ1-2,TGTGCCAGCAGCCCCTGGGACAGGGTAAACTATGGCTACACCTTC,CASSPWDRVNYGYTF
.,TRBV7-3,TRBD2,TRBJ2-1,TGTGCCAGCAGCCTATCCGGGACTAGCGGCTACAATGAGCAGTTCTTC,CASSLSGTSGYNEQFF
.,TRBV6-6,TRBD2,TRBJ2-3,TGTGCCAGCAGTAGGGGAGGGACTAGAGGCACAGATACGCAGTATTTT,CASSRGGTRGTDTQYF
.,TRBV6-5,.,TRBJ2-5,TGTGCCAGCAGTTACGTGAGGCAGCAAGAGACCCAGTACTTC,CASSYVRQQETQYF
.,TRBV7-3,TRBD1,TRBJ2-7,TGTGCCAGCAGCTTAGGGACAGGGCACGAGCAGTACTTC,CASSLGTGHEQYF
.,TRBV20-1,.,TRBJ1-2,TGCAGTGCTAGTAAAGAGTTATACACCTTC,CSASKELYTF
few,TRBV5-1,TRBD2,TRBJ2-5,TGCGCCAGCAGTTCGGAGGGACTAGCGGGGGGGGAGACCCAGTACTTC,CASSSEGLAGGETQYF
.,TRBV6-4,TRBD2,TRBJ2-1,TGTGCCAGCAGGCTAGCGGGGGGGTTGAATGAGCAGTTCTTC,CASRLAGGLNEQFF
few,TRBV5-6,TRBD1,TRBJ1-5,TGTGCCAGCAGCTTACAGGGGTTCCCCCAGCATTTT,CASSLQGFPQHF
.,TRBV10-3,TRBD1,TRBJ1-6,TGTGCCGTCCGGGACAGCACTAATTCACCCCTCCACTTT,CAVRDSTNSPLHF
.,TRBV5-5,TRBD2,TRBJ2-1,TGTGCCAGCAGCATCAGCGGGGCTAGCGGCAACAATGAGCAGTTCTTC,CASSISGASGNNEQFF
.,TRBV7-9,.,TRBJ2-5,TGTGCCAGCATTACGGGAAACCAAGAGACCCAGTACTTC,CASITGNQETQYF
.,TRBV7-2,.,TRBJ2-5,TGTGCCAGCAGCCAGTCGCGGAGAGAGACCCAGTACTTC,CASSQSRRETQYF
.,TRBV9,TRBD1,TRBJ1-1,TGTGCCAGCAGCGGCACAGGGGTGAACACTGAAGCTTTCTTT,CASSGTGVNTEAFF
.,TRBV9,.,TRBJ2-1,TGTGCCAGCAGAAAGGGGGGGATCCTCTCAGATGAGCAGTTCTTC,CASRKGGILSDEQFF
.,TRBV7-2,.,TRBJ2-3,TGTGCCAGCACCGACCCCCTGGGGGGGGCGGAAGATACGCAGTATTTT,CASTDPLGGAEDTQYF
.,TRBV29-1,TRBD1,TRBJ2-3,TGCAGCGTTCTGGACAGGGGATTTTCAGATACGCAGTATTTT,CSVLDRGFSDTQYF
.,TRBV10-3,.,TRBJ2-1,TGTGCCATCAGTGAACGCGTTAGCTCCTACAATGAGCAGTTCTTC,CAISERVSSYNEQFF
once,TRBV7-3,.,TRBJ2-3,TGTGCCAGCAGCTTAAAGCCGCTGCGGGGTAGTGGCACAGATACGCAGTATTTT,CASSLKPLRGSGTDTQYF
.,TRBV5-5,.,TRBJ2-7,TGTGCCAGCAGCTTGGGAGGTTACGAGCAGTACTTC,CASSLGGYEQYF
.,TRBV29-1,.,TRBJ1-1,TGCAGCGTCGCAGGGCAGATGAACACTGAAGCTTTCTTT,CSVAGQMNTEAFF
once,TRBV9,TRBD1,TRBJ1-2,TGTGCCAGCAGCGTGGGACAGGGGGTCGGCTATGGCTACACCTTC,CASSVGQGVGYGYTF
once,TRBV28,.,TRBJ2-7,TGTGCCAGCTCTCTTGAGGGCTCCTTGGTCTACGAGCAGTACTTC,CASSLEGSLVYEQYF
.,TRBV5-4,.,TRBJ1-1,TGTGCCAGCAGCGAACCTGCACAGGGGAACACTGAAGCTTTCTTT,CASSEPAQGNTEAFF
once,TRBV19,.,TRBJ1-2,TGTGCCAGTACACGCCTGGGAGGGGAGTCCAACTATGGCTACACCTTC,CASTRLGGESNYGYTF
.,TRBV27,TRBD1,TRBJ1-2,TGTGCCAGCAGTTTGGACAGGGGGCTTGTTGGCTACACCTTC,CASSLDRGLVGYTF
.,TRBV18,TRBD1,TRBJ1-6,TGTGCCAGCTCACCAGACAGGGAAGGGCATTCACCCCTCCACTTT,CASSPDREGHSPLHF
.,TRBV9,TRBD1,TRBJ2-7,TGTGCCAGCAGCGCCGGGACAGGGTTTTCCTACGAGCAGTACTTC,CASSAGTGFSYEQYF
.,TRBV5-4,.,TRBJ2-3,TGTGCCAGCAGCTCCCCAAGTTGGAGCGGCCGGTCAGAGGCAGATACGCAGTATTTT,CASSSPSWSGRSEADTQYF
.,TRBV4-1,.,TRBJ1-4,TGCGCCAGCAGCCAAGATCCGAATCTACAGGGTGCTAATGAAAAACTGTTTTTT,CASSQDPNLQGANEKLFF
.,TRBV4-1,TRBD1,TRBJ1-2,TGCGCCAGCAGCCACGAGGACAGGGTAGTGGCAGCCGGACTCTATGGCTACACCTTC,CASSHEDRVVAAGLYGYTF
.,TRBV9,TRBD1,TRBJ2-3,TGTGCCAGCAGTCCTCAGGGGGCTTGGACAGATACGCAGTATTTT,CASSPQGAWTDTQYF
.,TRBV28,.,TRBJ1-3,TGTGCCAGCAGTTTAGGAGCCTCTGGAAACACCATATATTTT,CASSLGASGNTIYF
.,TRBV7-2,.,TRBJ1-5,TGTGCCAGCAGCCGCCGGGACATAGACTTCAATCAGCCCCAGCATTTT,CASSRRDIDFNQPQHF
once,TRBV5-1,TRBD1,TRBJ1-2,TGCGCCAGCAGCTTGGAGGACAGGGGCTATGGCTACACCTTC,CASSLEDRGYGYTF
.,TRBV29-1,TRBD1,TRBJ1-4,TGCAGCGTTGTCCGGGACAGTCATGAAAAACTGTTTTTT,CSVVRDSHEKLFF
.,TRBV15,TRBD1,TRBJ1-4,TGTGCCACCAGCCCAGACAGGGCGGTAACTAATGAAAAACTGTTTTTT,CATSPDRAVTNEKLFF
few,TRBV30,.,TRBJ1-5,TGTGCCTGGAGTTCTACCCGGGGTCAGCCCCAGCATTTT,CAWSSTRGQPQHF
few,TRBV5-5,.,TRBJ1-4,TGTGCCAGCAGCTTGCTCGGGGGTTCAAGAGAACTGTTTTTT,CASSLLGGSRELFF
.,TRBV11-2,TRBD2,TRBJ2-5,TGTGCCAGCAGCTTAGGACTAGCGGGGGTAGAGACCCAGTACTTC,CASSLGLAGVETQYF
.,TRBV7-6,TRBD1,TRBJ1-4,TGTGCCAGCGGGGACAGGCCCAATAATGAAAAACTGTTTTTT,CASGDRPNNEKLFF
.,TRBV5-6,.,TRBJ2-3,TGTGCCAGCAGCACCTCAGGTTCCCCTCCGCAGTATTTT,CASSTSGSPPQYF
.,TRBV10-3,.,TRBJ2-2,TGTGCCATCAGTGAGTCCCTAAGAGGGGAGCTGTTTTTT,CAISESLRGELFF